The TCR beta chain described here comes from a study of blood T cell repertoires in COVID-19. Trimming left V 5 bases short and J 5 bases short, with 13 bases between. From germline, CDR1 is MDHEN and CDR2 SYDVKM. The CDR3 is 15 amino acids. Libraries were prepared by immunoSEQ multiplex PCR; TCRdb keeps only in-frame clonotypes and omits some of them. The table has 200,000 to 250,000 clones, 70% to 90% seen once. The chain carries TRBV28 and TRBJ1-6; D is unresolved. This clonotype was obtained from a man in his thirties or forties who had recovered from COVID-19. Sequenced sample: PBMCs or T cells enriched from blood (not recorded which). CDR3 region: CASSPVTGNNSPLHF. In nucleotides, the CDR3 is TGTGCCAGCAGTCCTGTCACGGGTAATAATTCACCCCTCCACTTT.